Below are 7 T cell receptor beta chains sequenced from a single sample in a study of T cell responses to AZD1222 COVID-19 vaccine. The method was immunoSEQ multiplex PCR; TCRdb's version includes in-frame clones alone and lacks a portion of them. The profile shows some 83,000 clones, more than 75% of them singletons. The source material was peripheral blood, sampled on day 0 of AZD1222 vaccination. These receptors all come from an adult in good health.

V gene TRBV10-3 combines with J gene TRBJ1-6, with D hard to call. The germline V gene has CDR1 ENHRY and CDR2 SYGVKD. V was shortened by 3 bases and J by 5 bases, with 2 bases between the two germline ends. The CDR3 consists of 12 residues. CDR3 sequence: CAISDNNSPLHF. CDR3 in DNA: TGTGCCATCAGTGATAATAATTCACCCCTCCACTTT.

The chain links TRBV21-1 to TRBJ1-4. TRBV21-1 represents a pseudogene. The CDR3 covers 16 residues. The CDR3, as DNA: TGTGCCAGCAGCAAAGAGAGGCGGGGGAAGGAAGAAAAACTGTTTTTT. The encoded protein is CASSKERRGKEEKLFF.

V is TRBV10-1 and J is TRBJ2-7; D unresolved. Germline CDR1 WNHNN, CDR2 SYGVQD (reference sequence). Trimming cost V 3 bases and J 2 bases, with 8 bases left between them. This CDR3 spans 13 amino acids. The CDR3 DNA is TGCGCCAGCAGTGACGGCCGGACCTACGAGCAGTACTTC. It translates to CASSDGRTYEQYF.

J is TRBJ1-2 and V is TRBV27; TRBD1 might be the D (6 bases). The CDR3 consists of 15 residues. Germline CDR1 is MNHEY and CDR2 is SMNVEV (reference sequence). V was clipped by 5 bases and J by 2 bases, with 15 bases between them. Written as DNA, the CDR3 is TGTGCCAGCAGTCTACGAACAGGGAACAACTATGGCTACACCTTC. Protein product: CASSLRTGNNYGYTF.

This chain connects TRBV11-2 to TRBJ2-7; TRBD1 might be the D (5 bases). The CDR3 covers 15 residues. Germline assignment: CDR1 SGHAT and CDR2 FQNNGV. The V end lost 1 base, the J end lost 6 bases, and 16 bases lay between the germline ends. As DNA, the CDR3 is TGTGCCAGCAGCTTAGGTCCAGGGCTTCTTGGCGAGCAGTACTTC. This gives the protein CASSLGPGLLGEQYF.

The genes are TRBV19 and TRBJ1-1; 7 nucleotides align to TRBD1. CDR1 LNHDA and CDR2 SQIVND come from the germline V gene (reference sequence). V shed 10 bases and J 3 bases; nucleotides not matched to a gene: 8. This CDR3 contains 13 residues. The CDR3 reads CATKEDRDTEAFF. DNA for the CDR3: TGTGCCACCAAAGAAGACAGGGACACTGAAGCTTTCTTT.

The chain employs TRBV30 and TRBJ2-1; D is perhaps TRBD2 (7 bases). This CDR3 is built from 13 residues. Germline values: CDR1 GTSNPN, CDR2 SVGIG (reference sequence). Trimming left V 2 bases short and J 9 bases short, with 14 bases between. CDR3 coding DNA: TGTGCCTGGAGTTCTGCGGGGGCCGGTGAGCAGTTCTTC. Protein sequence: CAWSSAGAGEQFF. Full variable domain (outside the CDR3, taken from reference TRBV30 and TRBJ2-1): SQTIHQWPATLVQPVGSPLSLECTVEGTSNPNLYWYRQAAGRGLQLLFYSVGIGQISSEVPQNLSASRPQDRQFILSSKKLLLSDSGFYLCAWSSAGAGEQFFGPGTRLTVL.